The rows below give T cell receptor beta chains drawn from one sample of a study of T-cell reconstitution after alpha-beta-depleted transplantation in children. One entry per CDR3 protein, called by TCRdb with MiXCR from the PCR reads. This table has some 280,000 distinct CDR3 sequences, nearly 10% appearing once. The specimen comprised PBMCs from the stem cell graft donor, sampled from the stem cell graft. These receptors were obtained from a human donor who donated a stem cell graft to a child with SCID. The CDR3 runs from the conserved cysteine through the conserved F or W. A D gene is named only where the DNA matches it firmly. Only some rows state a clone size, as once, few, many or a class for expanded clones.

>once|TRBJ2-2|-|TRBV2
TGTGCCAGCAGTGGTCAGCCCTCGAACACCGTGGAGCTGTTTTTT
CASSGQPSNTVELFF
>-|TRBJ1-1|TRBD1|TRBV5-1
TGCGCCAGCAGCCAGCAGGGGGTGGGCGATGAAGCTTTCTTT
CASSQQGVGDEAFF
>few|TRBJ2-7|TRBD1|TRBV9
TGTGCCAGCAGCGTTGGGACAGACACCTACGAGCAGTACTTC
CASSVGTDTYEQYF
>-|TRBJ2-1|-|TRBV6-5
TGTGCCAGCAGTTCCCAGGGCCTCGCGCATAGAGACAATGAGCAGTTCTTC
CASSSQGLAHRDNEQFF
>-|TRBJ2-5|TRBD1|TRBV10-1
TGCGCCAGCAGTAATCAGACAGGGGGAACGGAGACCCAGTACTTC
CASSNQTGGTETQYF
>few|TRBJ2-7|-|TRBV4-1
TGCGCCAGCAGCCCTCGTGTCCGGGTGAGAACCTACGAGCAGTACTTC
CASSPRVRVRTYEQYF
>few|TRBJ2-7|-|TRBV5-1
TGCGCCAGCCGGGCGGGTATGGGCGAGCAGTACTTC
CASRAGMGEQYF
>few|TRBJ2-5|TRBD1|TRBV20-1
TGCAGTGCTAGAGGGGTTGGGACAGGGGGCTCAGTTGTGGAGACCCAGTACTTC
CSARGVGTGGSVVETQYF
>few|TRBJ1-1|-|TRBV7-6
TGTGCCAGCAGCTTGGAAGGCCCTCTGTCTGAAGCTTTCTTT
CASSLEGPLSEAFF
>-|TRBJ2-7|-|TRBV28
TGTGCCAGCAGTTTATCCGGGGTTCACGAGCAGTACTTC
CASSLSGVHEQYF
>-|TRBJ2-5|TRBD1|TRBV2
TGTGCCAGCAGAAAGCAGGGGGCGTTGTACCAAGAGACCCAGTACTTC
CASRKQGALYQETQYF
>-|TRBJ2-3|-|TRBV4-1
TGCGCCAGCAGCCAAGCGGGGCCCCCCACAGATACGCAGTATTTT
CASSQAGPPTDTQYF
>many|TRBJ1-1|-|TRBV9
TGTGCCAGCAGCGTAGACGGACTCCTGAACACTGAAGCTTTCTTT
CASSVDGLLNTEAFF
>many|TRBJ2-1|-|TRBV10-1
TGCGCCAGCAGTGAGAGGAGGGAGGTGGGCAATGAGCAGTTCTTC
CASSERREVGNEQFF
>few|TRBJ2-2|-|TRBV20-1
TGCAGTGCTAGAGAGGTCGCGAACACCGGGGAGCTGTTTTTT
CSAREVANTGELFF
>-|TRBJ2-2|-|TRBV5-6
TGTGCCAGCAGCTTGGTGCTCGCGGGGCTATACACCGGGGAGCTGTTTTTT
CASSLVLAGLYTGELFF